A selection of T cell receptor beta chains follows, all from one sample in a study of blood T cell repertoires in COVID-19. The repertoire was sequenced with immunoSEQ multiplex PCR; TCRdb's copy has only in-frame clones and lacks some. The sample consists of about 42,000 clones, more than 75% of them appearing once. The specimen sequenced was peripheral blood. These receptors were taken from a man older than 75 with acute or convalescent COVID-19. Each CDR3 is given with its conserved first and last residue. D genes are given only for firm matches. Clone size is given for some rows only: seen once, a few or many times, or a class if the clone is expanded.

clone_size j_call d_call v_call cdr3_aa cdr3_nt
. TRBJ1-1 . TRBV10-2 CASNQQGNTEAFF TGCGCCAGTAATCAACAGGGGAACACTGAAGCTTTCTTT
. TRBJ2-3 . TRBV4-1 CASSQQEASTDTQYF TGCGCCAGCAGCCAACAGGAGGCTAGCACAGATACGCAGTATTTT
. TRBJ2-3 TRBD2 TRBV29-1 CSVPRGGLDTQYF TGCAGCGTCCCGAGGGGAGGGCTTGATACGCAGTATTTT
. TRBJ1-3 . TRBV6-6 CASRAQGTGNTIYF TGTGCCAGCAGGGCACAGGGTACTGGAAACACCATATATTTT
few TRBJ1-5 TRBD1 TRBV19 CASSIGGQGAYQPQHF TGTGCCAGTAGTATTGGGGGACAGGGGGCCTATCAGCCCCAGCATTTT
once TRBJ2-5 . TRBV19 CASTRGEAGETQYF TGTGCCAGTACCCGGGGAGAGGCTGGGGAGACCCAGTACTTC
. TRBJ1-2 . TRBV12-3/TRBV12-4 CASTRGSSGYTF TGTGCCAGCACAAGGGGGAGTTCTGGCTACACCTTC
. TRBJ1-1 TRBD1 TRBV19 CATEKRQGEAFF TGTGCCACCGAGAAACGACAGGGAGAAGCTTTCTTT
. TRBJ1-2 TRBD1 TRBV20-1 CSALDREGYTF TGCAGTGCCCTAGACAGGGAAGGCTACACCTTC
. TRBJ1-4 TRBD1 TRBV4-2 CASSLQGAGSEKLFF TGTGCCAGCAGCCTCCAGGGGGCAGGGAGTGAAAAACTGTTTTTT
. TRBJ2-1 TRBD2 TRBV18 CASSPRLAGISYNEQFF TGTGCCAGCTCTCCAAGACTAGCGGGAATCTCCTACAATGAGCAGTTCTTC
. TRBJ1-2 TRBD1 TRBV6-4 CASTPEGGSYGYTF TGTGCCAGCACTCCAGAAGGGGGCAGCTATGGCTACACCTTC
. TRBJ2-5 TRBD1 TRBV9 CASSVDRGRETQYF TGTGCCAGCAGCGTAGACAGGGGGCGAGAGACCCAGTACTTC
once TRBJ2-7 TRBD1 TRBV13 CASSLGRRDSYYEQYF TGTGCCAGCAGCTTAGGCCGTCGGGACAGCTACTACGAGCAGTACTTC
once TRBJ2-2 . TRBV2 CASSELRLAKRSGELFF TGTGCCAGCAGTGAATTAAGGCTAGCAAAAAGGTCCGGGGAGCTGTTTTTT
. TRBJ2-7 . TRBV6-5 CASRRDAQSYEQYF TGTGCCAGCAGGCGGGACGCTCAATCCTACGAGCAGTACTTC
. TRBJ2-2 . TRBV9 CASSARQGGTGELFF TGTGCCAGCAGCGCGCGACAGGGAGGCACCGGGGAGCTGTTTTTT
. TRBJ1-5 . TRBV28 CASSFDSLGFSHQPQHF TGTGCCAGCAGTTTTGACAGTCTGGGCTTTAGCCATCAGCCCCAGCATTTT
once TRBJ1-1 TRBD1 TRBV20-1 CSARGQEAFF TGCAGTGCTAGGGGACAGGAAGCTTTCTTT
. TRBJ2-1 . TRBV6-5 CASSYSGGSSYNEQFF TGTGCCAGCAGTTACTCCGGGGGTTCATCCTACAATGAGCAGTTCTTC
once TRBJ2-1 . TRBV5-8 CASRDWAAYNEQFF TGTGCCAGCAGGGACTGGGCGGCCTACAATGAGCAGTTCTTC